A selection of T cell receptor beta chains follows, all from one sample in a study of blood T cells in healthy people across ages. TCRdb analysed the 5' RACE reads with MiXCR anew, one entry per CDR3 protein. The data show 1.5 million to 1.9 million distinct CDR3 sequences, under 55% seen once. Sequencing used blood. These TCRs come from a young woman in good health. Each CDR3 is given with its conserved first and last residue. Expanded clones get a size class; other rows say once, few or many, or leave the size out.

TRBJ1-1 TRBV5-1 NA CASIPGPYNTEAFF
TRBJ2-7 TRBV6-2/TRBV6-3 NA CASSQLGLYEQYF
TRBJ1-2 TRBV29-1 NA CSVAQGRYGYTF
TRBJ2-1 TRBV7-2 NA CASSLAIASPYNEQFF
TRBJ1-4 TRBV7-9 NA CAGRTGGEKLFF
TRBJ2-3 TRBV20-1 NA CSAFRGRTDTQYF
TRBJ1-2 TRBV20-1 few CSAYVTDTYGYTF
TRBJ1-4 TRBV9 NA CASSPRGGAANEKLFF
TRBJ2-4 TRBV7-8 NA CTSSSPGENIQYF
TRBJ1-1 TRBV4-3 NA CASSQTMGRAAKAFF
TRBJ2-2 TRBV2 NA CASKVDSYTGELFF
TRBJ2-1 TRBV9 NA CASSTLADYYNEQFF
TRBJ1-2 TRBV4-1 NA CASSQDPAGFYGYTF
TRBJ2-4 TRBV4-3 few CASSQERGLSNRGDIQYF
TRBJ2-1 TRBV5-1 NA CASSLASGRALASYNEQFF
TRBJ2-7 TRBV27 NA CASSLGVKGSYEQYF
TRBJ1-4 TRBV12-3/TRBV12-4 NA CASSLRERNEKLFF
TRBJ2-3 TRBV7-2 NA CASSLGSGALTQYF
TRBJ1-5 TRBV12-3/TRBV12-4 NA CASSFWTGHQPQHF
TRBJ2-5 TRBV6-2/TRBV6-3 NA CASSYVPFRYQETQYF
TRBJ2-6 TRBV6-5 few CASSYSPISGANVLTF
TRBJ1-2 TRBV7-2 NA CASSLGQDYGYIF
TRBJ1-4 TRBV4-3 many CASSRGQVNEKLFF
TRBJ1-1 TRBV4-3 NA CASSQAFRVNTEAFF
TRBJ2-7 TRBV6-2/TRBV6-3 few CASRGTGPTYEQYF
TRBJ1-6 TRBV20-1 NA CSARTQGPSPLHF
TRBJ2-5 TRBV7-9 few CASSLLGTGPQETQYF
TRBJ2-3 TRBV7-2 many CASSSYNTDTQYF
TRBJ2-7 TRBV20-1 once CSFREGAYEQYF
TRBJ2-3 TRBV7-9 NA CASSRASPGTDTQYF
TRBJ2-5 TRBV5-1 NA CASTRTGTSKETQYF
TRBJ2-1 TRBV5-1 NA CAGRSTGTSGGSYNEQFF
TRBJ2-3 TRBV4-3 many CASSQGLGIGTQYF
TRBJ2-5 TRBV7-9 once CASSSGTSGLDEQYF
TRBJ1-2 TRBV4-1 NA CASSRGGQRSGYTF
TRBJ1-6 TRBV5-1 few CASSHVDSPLHF
TRBJ2-7 TRBV20-1 few CSATDRNEQYF
TRBJ1-5 TRBV4-1 NA CASSQVRGQHSNQPQHF
TRBJ2-7 TRBV15 few CATSREVRRTYEQYF
TRBJ1-2 TRBV7-9 NA CASSPLGKQGGYGYTF
TRBJ1-2 TRBV7-2 once CASSPRQALYYGYTF
TRBJ2-2 TRBV7-9 few CASSLALGWASGELFF
TRBJ2-2 TRBV13 NA CASSLVVFGELFF
TRBJ1-1 TRBV11-2 NA CAGSLDRVISEAFF
TRBJ2-5 TRBV4-3 NA CASSQDLAVNEQYF
TRBJ2-1 TRBV7-3 few CASSLTGGGDNEQFF
TRBJ2-5 TRBV4-2 few CASSQDRPGLSYQETQYF
TRBJ1-2 TRBV18 NA CASSPRGTNPNYGHTF
TRBJ2-7 TRBV4-3 few CASSQRLTMYERYF
TRBJ2-1 TRBV12-3/TRBV12-4 few CASSNRDRGPGEQFF
TRBJ2-3 TRBV19 NA CASSRPGLAATDTQYF
TRBJ1-2 TRBV15 few CATSRGPYGYTF
TRBJ2-1 TRBV20-1 NA CSAPGGWKTQFF
TRBJ2-7 TRBV6-2/TRBV6-3 few CASSYLGLLPSQYF
TRBJ2-7 TRBV7-2 few CASSYRSGKGYEQYF
TRBJ1-5 TRBV5-6 NA CASSLYTVGNQTQHF
TRBJ2-7 TRBV13 NA CTSSLGLVSMSSYEQYF
NA TRBV7-2 NA CASSSDRRHSYNEQYF
TRBJ1-6 TRBV14 few CASSRRGRSPLHF